This T cell receptor (beta chain) appears in the sequencing data of a study of metastatic and nonmetastatic thyroid tumors. TCRdb re-analyzed the PCR reads through MiXCR. The table lists approximately 19,000 clones, 34% of them singletons. Ahead of thyroid surgery, no patient had received treatment of any kind. This clone has ten or more counts. This receptor was identified in a male donor with papillary thyroid cancer or a benign thyroid nodule (not recorded which). Some clones in this sample may be carry-over from other donors' samples. Sequencing was done on a sample of tumor tissue.

CDR3 in amino acids: CASSLGQGSEQYF. CDR3 DNA: TGTGCCAGCAGCCTAGGACAGGGGAGTGAGCAGTACTTC. The rearrangement joins TRBV9 to TRBJ2-7; 9 bases are shared with TRBD1. Germline CDR1 and CDR2: SGDLS and YYNGEE. CDR3 length equals 13 residues. The V gene end was trimmed by 4 bases and the J gene end by 7 bases; junction bases not matched to a gene: 6.